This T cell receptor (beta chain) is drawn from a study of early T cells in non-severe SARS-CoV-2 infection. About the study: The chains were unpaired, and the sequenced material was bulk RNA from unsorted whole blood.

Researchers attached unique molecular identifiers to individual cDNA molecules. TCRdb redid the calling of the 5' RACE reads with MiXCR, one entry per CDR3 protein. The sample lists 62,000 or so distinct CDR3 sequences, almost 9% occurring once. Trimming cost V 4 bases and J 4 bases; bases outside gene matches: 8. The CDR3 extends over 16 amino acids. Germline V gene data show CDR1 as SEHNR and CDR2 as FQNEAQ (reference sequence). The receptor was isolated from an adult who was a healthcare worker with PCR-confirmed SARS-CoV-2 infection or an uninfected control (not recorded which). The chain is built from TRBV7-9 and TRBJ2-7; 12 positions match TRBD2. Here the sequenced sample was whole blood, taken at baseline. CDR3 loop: CASSSLRTSGVYEQYF. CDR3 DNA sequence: TGTGCCAGCAGCTCCCTGCGGACTAGCGGGGTGTACGAGCAGTACTTC.